This entry features one T cell receptor beta chain sequence. Its antigen is unidentified. A junction end diverges from the germline sequence, so it may reflect a read error. This specimen comes from a study of liver allograft versus peripheral blood T cells. Study background: Hepatic allograft T cell receptor repertoires were evaluated relative to those present in recipients' peripheral blood. Study-wide findings and caveats: T cell receptor repertoires inside liver allografts reportedly differed from those in peripheral blood.

Germline lookup yields CDR1 MNHEY and CDR2 SMNVEV (reference sequence). This CDR3 has 17 residues. TCRdb re-called the reads through MiXCR, storing one row per CDR3 protein. The table includes 7,500 to 9,000 distinct CDR3 sequences, roughly 18% detected once. The TCR was taken from a human patient who had a liver transplant. A subset of T cells may come from the graft donor. The chain joins TRBV27 to TRBJ1-4; 9 bases match TRBD1. CDR3 region: CASSADRGRGRNQKLFF. The CDR3 nucleotides read TGTGCCAGCAGTGCGGACAGGGGAAGAGGGCGTAATCAAAAACTGTTTTTT.